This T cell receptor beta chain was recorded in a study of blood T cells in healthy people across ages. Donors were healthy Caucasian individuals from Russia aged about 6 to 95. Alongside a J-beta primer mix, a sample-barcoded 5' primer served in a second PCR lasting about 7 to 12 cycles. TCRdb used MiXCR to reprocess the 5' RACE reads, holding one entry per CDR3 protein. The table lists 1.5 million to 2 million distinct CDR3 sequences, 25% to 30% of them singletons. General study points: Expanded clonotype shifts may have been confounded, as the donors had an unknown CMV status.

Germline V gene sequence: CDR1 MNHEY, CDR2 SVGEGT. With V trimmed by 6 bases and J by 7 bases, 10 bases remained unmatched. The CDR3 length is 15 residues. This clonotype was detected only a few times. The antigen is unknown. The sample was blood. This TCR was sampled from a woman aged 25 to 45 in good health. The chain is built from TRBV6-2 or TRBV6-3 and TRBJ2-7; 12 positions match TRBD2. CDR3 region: CASRPSGRGTEEQYF. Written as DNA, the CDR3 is TGTGCCAGCAGACCTAGCGGGAGGGGAACGGAAGAGCAGTACTTC.